The clone carrying this T cell receptor beta chain came up a few times. The CDR3 extends over 15 amino acids. Looked up from germline, CDR1 is MNHNY and CDR2 is SVGAGI (reference sequence). The V gene end was trimmed by 5 bases and the J gene end by 4 bases; junction bases not matched to a gene: 9. This entry is derived from a study of cytomegalovirus exposure and HLA in healthy donors. Here immunoSEQ multiplex PCR was the method, and the copy in TCRdb shows in-frame clones only, minus some. The sample lists 150,000 to 200,000 clones; about 82% were seen once. V gene TRBV6-6 combines with J gene TRBJ1-2; 8 nucleotides agree with TRBD1. The sample was PBMCs. The origin of this receptor is a woman aged 18-30 years in good health and CMV-seronegative. DNA for the CDR3: TGTGCCAGCAGTCTAATGGACAGGGAGAGCTATGGCTACACCTTC. The encoded protein is CASSLMDRESYGYTF.